The 14 T cell receptor beta chains listed next were all sequenced from one sample in a study of CD8+ T cells in alopecia areata. Stated treatment: oral pan-JAK inhibitor, 5-10 mg twice daily. Extraction of RNA preceded its reverse transcription into cDNA, which served as the sequencing template. Libraries were prepared by immunoSEQ multiplex PCR; TCRdb keeps only in-frame clonotypes and omits some of them. The sample includes approximately 180,000 clones, 64% of them seen just once. Sequencing used CD4+ T cells sorted from blood, obtained around week 50, from a patient treated with tofacitinib. These TCRs come from a human donor with alopecia areata.

The V call is TRBV7-2, the J call TRBJ1-2, with 9 bases fitting TRBD1. V lost 2 bases to trimming and J lost 5 bases; unmatched junction nucleotides: 12. The CDR3 sequence is 17 residues long. Germline V gene sequence: CDR1 SGHTA, CDR2 FQGNSA. CDR3 bases: TGTGCCAGCAGCTTACTGGGACAGGGAGTTCTAACTTATGGCTACACCTTC. It codes for CASSLLGQGVLTYGYTF.

This chain uses TRBV11-2 with TRBJ1-5; no definite D call. CDR3 length equals 14 residues. Trimming shortened V by 4 bases and J by 2 bases, and 9 bases separated the two germline ends. Looked up from germline, CDR1 is SGHAT and CDR2 is FQNNGV. The CDR3 spells CASSSGMGNQPQHF. CDR3 nucleotides: TGTGCCAGCAGCTCGGGGATGGGCAATCAGCCCCAGCATTTT.

The V gene is TRBV5-6, the J gene TRBJ2-4, with D maybe TRBD2 (5 bases). Germline CDR1 and CDR2: SGHDT and YYEEEE. The germline V and J ends were trimmed by 4 bases and 2 bases, with 16 bases remaining between them. This CDR3 has 16 amino acids. CDR3 in amino acids: CASSELPEVSKNIQYF. The CDR3 DNA follows: TGTGCCAGCAGCGAACTCCCGGAGGTTTCCAAAAACATTCAGTACTTC.

The count of this clone is one. The chain couples TRBV19 to TRBJ1-1; a weak D match, TRBD1 (6 bases). The CDR3 runs to 13 residues. The ends were cut back, 7 bases at V and 8 bases at J, with 17 bases in the middle. Germline CDR1 reads LNHDA; CDR2 reads SQIVND (reference sequence). DNA of the CDR3: TGTGCCAGTATTCCGAGGGGGGTTATGGAAGCTTTCTTT. Its translation is CASIPRGVMEAFF.

The rearrangement joins TRBV11-3 to TRBJ2-1; 7 bases align to TRBD2. The CDR3 has 17 residues. V shed 0 bases, J shed 1 base, and the junction held 6 bases outside the gene matches. Per germline, CDR1 SGHNT and CDR2 YENEEA. The CDR3 reads CASSLEAGRGSYNEQFF. The DNA of the CDR3 is TGTGCCAGCAGCTTAGAGGCGGGGCGGGGGTCCTACAATGAGCAGTTCTTC.

The rearrangement joins TRBV7-3 to TRBJ2-7; D unresolved. Germline CDR1 is SGHTA and CDR2 is FQGTGA. V was trimmed by 1 base and J by 0 bases, leaving 10 bases between them. The CDR3 covers 15 residues. Here the CDR3 reads CASSLMHGASYEQYF. The CDR3 region has the DNA TGTGCCAGCAGCTTAATGCACGGCGCCTCCTACGAGCAGTACTTC.

The chain joins TRBV6-5 to TRBJ2-3; weak D call: TRBD2 (5 bases). This CDR3 comprises 15 residues. Per germline, CDR1 MNHEY and CDR2 SVGAGI. V shed 0 bases and J shed 13 bases, with 20 bases lying between them. CDR3 sequence: CASSYSRATNDPEYF. CDR3 nucleotide sequence: TGTGCCAGCAGTTACTCGCGGGCGACAAATGATCCCGAGTATTTT.

This clone has only a few counts. V gene TRBV29-1 combines with J gene TRBJ1-2; possible D gene TRBD1, 5 bases. The CDR3 has 10 residues. V was pared by 7 bases and J by 7 bases, with 10 bases between. In germline, CDR1 is SQVTM, CDR2 ANQGSEA. CDR3 nucleotide sequence: TGCAGCGCTAAGGACATTGGCTACACCTTC. As protein: CSAKDIGYTF.

The V and J genes are TRBV23-1 and TRBJ1-1; TRBD1 is a possible D gene (6 bases). TRBV23-1 is labeled an ORF, and its function is uncertain. The V end was cut by 6 bases, the J end by 1 base, with 15 bases between. This CDR3 comprises 15 residues. The CDR3: CASSRLETGNTEAFF. The CDR3 DNA reads TGCGCCAGCAGCAGACTCGAGACAGGGAACACTGAAGCTTTCTTT.

This clone came up a few times. The chain employs TRBV29-1 and TRBJ1-1; weak D call: TRBD1 (6 bases). The CDR3 is 14 residues long. CDR1 and CDR2 (germline): SQVTM, ANQGSEA. V was shortened by 6 bases and J by 6 bases, with 20 bases between the two germline ends. The CDR3 region has the DNA TGCAGCGTCCGAACCCGACTCCGACAGGCTGAAGCTTTCTTT. This codes for CSVRTRLRQAEAFF. The entire variable domain, with the rest obtained from reference TRBV29-1 and TRBJ1-1, is as follows: SAVISQKPSRDICQRGTSLTIQCQVDSQVTMMFWYRQQPGQSLTLIATANQGSEATYESGFVIDKFPISRPNLTFSTLTVSNMSPEDSSIYLCSVRTRLRQAEAFFGQGTRLTVV.

This clone was found once. The rearrangement uses TRBV7-2 and TRBJ2-1, with TRBD2 as a possible D gene (6 bases). Germline CDR1 reads SGHTA; CDR2 reads FQGNSA. V was trimmed by 5 bases and J by 3 bases, leaving 14 bases between them. The CDR3 is 15 residues long. The CDR3: CASSPVYGGYNEQFF. The CDR3 DNA follows: TGTGCCAGCAGCCCCGTTTACGGGGGCTACAATGAGCAGTTCTTC.

This chain links TRBV7-7 with TRBJ2-3; D gene uncertain. CDR3 length: 14 residues. V dropped 5 bases and J dropped 4 bases, with 13 bases sitting between them. Germline lookup yields CDR1 SSHAT and CDR2 FNYEAQ (reference sequence). The CDR3 DNA reads TGTGCCAGCAGCGTCCACCCCGAGGCAGATACGCAGTATTTT. Protein: CASSVHPEADTQYF.

The chain is built from TRBV11-2 and TRBJ2-1; D call uncertain. Trimming took 2 bases from V and 3 from J, leaving 5 bases between them. Germline V CDR1 and CDR2: SGHAT, FQNNGV. The CDR3 totals 13 residues. CDR3 DNA sequence: TGTGCCAGCAGCTTATTGGGCTACAATGAGCAGTTCTTC. It encodes CASSLLGYNEQFF. Together with reference TRBV11-2 and TRBJ2-1, the CDR3 gives the full variable domain: EAGVAQSPRYKIIEKRQSVAFWCNPISGHATLYWYQQILGQGPKLLIQFQNNGVVDDSQLPKDRFSAERLKGVDSTLKIQPAKLEDSAVYLCASSLLGYNEQFFGPGTRLTVL.

The chain links TRBV6-5 to TRBJ2-7; 7 bases align to TRBD2. Trimming at V came to 2 bases and at J to 6 bases, leaving 10 bases not matched to a gene. This CDR3 spans 15 amino acids. Germline-derived CDR1 and CDR2 are MNHEY and SVGAGI. Here the CDR3 DNA reads TGTGCCAGCAGTTACACCGGACTAGAAAAAAGCGAGCAGTACTTC. Its translation: CASSYTGLEKSEQYF.